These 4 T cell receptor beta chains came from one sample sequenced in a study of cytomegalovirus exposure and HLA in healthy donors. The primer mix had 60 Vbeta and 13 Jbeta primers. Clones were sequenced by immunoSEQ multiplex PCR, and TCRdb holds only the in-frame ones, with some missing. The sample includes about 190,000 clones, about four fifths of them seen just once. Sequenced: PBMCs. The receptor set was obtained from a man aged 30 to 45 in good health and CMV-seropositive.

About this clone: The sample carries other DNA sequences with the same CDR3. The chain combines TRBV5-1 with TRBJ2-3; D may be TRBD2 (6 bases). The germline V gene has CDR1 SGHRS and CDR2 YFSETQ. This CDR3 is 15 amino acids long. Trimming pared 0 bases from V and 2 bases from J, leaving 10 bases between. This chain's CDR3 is CASSLAGGSTDTQYF. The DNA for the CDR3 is TGCGCCAGCAGCTTGGCTGGAGGGTCCACAGATACGCAGTATTTT.

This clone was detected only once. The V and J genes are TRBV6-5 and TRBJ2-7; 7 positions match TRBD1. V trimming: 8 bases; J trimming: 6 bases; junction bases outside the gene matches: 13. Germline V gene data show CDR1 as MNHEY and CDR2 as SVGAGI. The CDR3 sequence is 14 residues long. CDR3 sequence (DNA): TGTGCCAGCGGGCGAACCGGACAGGTTCGCGAGCAGTACTTC. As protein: CASGRTGQVREQYF.

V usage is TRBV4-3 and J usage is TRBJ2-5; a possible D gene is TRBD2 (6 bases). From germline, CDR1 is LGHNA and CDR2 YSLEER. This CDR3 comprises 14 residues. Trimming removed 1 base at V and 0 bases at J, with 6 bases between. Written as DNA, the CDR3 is TGCGCCAGCAGCCAAGCGGGGGACCAAGAGACCCAGTACTTC. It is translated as CASSQAGDQETQYF.

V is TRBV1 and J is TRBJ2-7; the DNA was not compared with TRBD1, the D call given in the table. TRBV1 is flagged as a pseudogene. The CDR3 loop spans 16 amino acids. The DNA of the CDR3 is TGCACCAGCAGACCAACAAAGACCTTTAACCGGGACAGAGACTACTTC. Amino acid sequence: CTSRPTKTFNRDRDYF.